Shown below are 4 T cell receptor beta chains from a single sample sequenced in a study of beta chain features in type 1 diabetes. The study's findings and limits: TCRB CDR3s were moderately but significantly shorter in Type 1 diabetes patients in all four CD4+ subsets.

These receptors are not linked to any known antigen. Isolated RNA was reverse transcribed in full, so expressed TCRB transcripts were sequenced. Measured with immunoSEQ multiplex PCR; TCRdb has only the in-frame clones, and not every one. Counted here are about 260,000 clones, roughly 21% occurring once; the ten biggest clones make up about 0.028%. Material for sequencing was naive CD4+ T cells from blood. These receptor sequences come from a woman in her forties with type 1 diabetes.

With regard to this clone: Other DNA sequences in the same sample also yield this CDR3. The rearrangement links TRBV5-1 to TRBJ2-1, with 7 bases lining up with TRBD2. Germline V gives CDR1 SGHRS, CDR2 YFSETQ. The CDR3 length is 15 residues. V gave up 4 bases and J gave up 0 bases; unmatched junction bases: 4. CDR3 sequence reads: CASSPGGSSYNEQFF. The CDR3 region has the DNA TGCGCCAGCAGCCCCGGCGGGAGCTCCTACAATGAGCAGTTCTTC.

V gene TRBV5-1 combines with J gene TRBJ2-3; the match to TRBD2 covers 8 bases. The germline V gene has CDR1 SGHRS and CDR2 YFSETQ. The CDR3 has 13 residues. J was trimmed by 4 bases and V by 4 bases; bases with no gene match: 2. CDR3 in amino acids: CASSPGGADTQYF. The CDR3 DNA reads TGCGCCAGCAGCCCCGGGGGGGCAGATACGCAGTATTTT.

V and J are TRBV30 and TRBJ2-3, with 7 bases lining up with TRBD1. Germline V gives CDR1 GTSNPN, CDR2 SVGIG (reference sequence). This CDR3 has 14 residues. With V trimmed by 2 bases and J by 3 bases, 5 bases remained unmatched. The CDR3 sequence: CAWSQGGATDTQYF. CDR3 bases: TGTGCCTGGAGTCAAGGGGGCGCGACAGATACGCAGTATTTT.

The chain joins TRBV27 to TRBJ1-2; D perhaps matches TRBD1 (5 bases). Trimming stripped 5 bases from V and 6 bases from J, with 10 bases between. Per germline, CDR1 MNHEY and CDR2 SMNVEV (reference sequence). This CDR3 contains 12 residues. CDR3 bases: TGTGCCAGCAGTCCCCAGGGAAATGGCTACACCTTC. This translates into CASSPQGNGYTF.